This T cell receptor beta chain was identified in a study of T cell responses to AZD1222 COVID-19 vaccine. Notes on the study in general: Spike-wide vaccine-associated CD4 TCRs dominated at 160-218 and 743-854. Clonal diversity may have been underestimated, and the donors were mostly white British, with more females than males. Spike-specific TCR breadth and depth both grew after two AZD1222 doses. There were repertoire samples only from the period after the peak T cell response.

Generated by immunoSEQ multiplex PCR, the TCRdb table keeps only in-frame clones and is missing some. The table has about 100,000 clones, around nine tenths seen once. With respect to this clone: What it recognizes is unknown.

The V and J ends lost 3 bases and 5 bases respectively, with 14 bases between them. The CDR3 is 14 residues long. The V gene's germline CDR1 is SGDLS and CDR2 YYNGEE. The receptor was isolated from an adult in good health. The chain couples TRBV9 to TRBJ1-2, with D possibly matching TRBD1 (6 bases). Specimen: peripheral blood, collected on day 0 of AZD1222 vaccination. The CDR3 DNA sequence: TGTGCCAGCAGCGCGACCGGACAGTGGTATGGCTACACCTTC. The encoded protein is CASSATGQWYGYTF. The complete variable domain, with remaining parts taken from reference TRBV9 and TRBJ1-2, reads DSGVTQTPKHLITATGQRVTLRCSPRSGDLSVYWYQQSLDQGLQFLIQYYNGEERAKGNILERFSAQQFPDLHSELNLSSLELGDSALYFCASSATGQWYGYTFGSGTRLTVV.